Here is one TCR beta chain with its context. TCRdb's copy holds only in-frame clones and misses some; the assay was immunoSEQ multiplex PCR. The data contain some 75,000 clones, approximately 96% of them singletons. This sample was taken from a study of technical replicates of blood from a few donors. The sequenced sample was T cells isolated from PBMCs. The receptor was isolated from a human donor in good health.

The CDR3 DNA follows: TGTGCCAGCAGTTACTCGACGGGGGAGTACAACAATGAGCAGTTCTTC. It specifies CASSYSTGEYNNEQFF. V usage is TRBV6-5 and J usage is TRBJ2-1; possible D gene TRBD2, 6 bases. With 0 bases removed from V and 5 bases from J, the gap between germline ends came to 14 bases. Germline V CDR1 and CDR2: MNHEY, SVGAGI. The CDR3 totals 16 residues.